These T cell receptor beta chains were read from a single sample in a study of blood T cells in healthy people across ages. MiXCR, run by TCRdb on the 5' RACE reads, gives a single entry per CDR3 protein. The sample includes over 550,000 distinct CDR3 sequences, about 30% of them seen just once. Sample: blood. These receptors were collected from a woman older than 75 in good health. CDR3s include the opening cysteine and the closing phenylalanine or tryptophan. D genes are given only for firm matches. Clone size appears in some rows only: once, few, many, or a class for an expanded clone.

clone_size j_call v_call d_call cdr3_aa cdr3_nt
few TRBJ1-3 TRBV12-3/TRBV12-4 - CASSWGGRSSGNTIYF TGTGCCAGCAGTTGGGGAGGGAGGTCCTCTGGAAACACCATATATTTT
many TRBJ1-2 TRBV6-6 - CASSYLPQNYGYTF TGTGCCAGCAGTTACCTCCCACAGAACTATGGCTACACCTTC
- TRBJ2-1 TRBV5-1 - CASSLEPAGSYNEQFF TGCGCCAGCAGCTTGGAACCAGCGGGCTCCTACAATGAGCAGTTCTTC
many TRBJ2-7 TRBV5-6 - CASSFLGSSYEQYF TGTGCCAGCAGCTTCCTTGGGAGCTCCTACGAGCAGTACTTC
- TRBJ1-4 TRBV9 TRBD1 CASSARLRDSNEKLFF TGTGCCAGCAGCGCCCGACTGAGGGACAGTAATGAAAAACTGTTTTTT
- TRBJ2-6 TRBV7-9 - CASSLTRASGANVLTF TGTGCCAGCAGCTTAACGAGAGCGTCTGGGGCCAACGTCCTGACTTTC
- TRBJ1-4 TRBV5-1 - CASSQSRGVGEKLFF TGCGCCAGCAGCCAGTCGCGAGGGGTTGGAGAAAAACTGTTTTTT
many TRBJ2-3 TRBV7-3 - CASSSPGSGVTDTQYF TGTGCCAGCAGCTCCCCGGGTAGCGGCGTCACAGATACGCAGTATTTT
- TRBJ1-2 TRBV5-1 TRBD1 CASSTEGQGSGYTF TGCGCCAGCAGCACCGAGGGACAGGGAAGTGGCTACACCTTC
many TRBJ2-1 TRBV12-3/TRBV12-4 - CASSFPNNNEQFF TGTGCCAGCAGTTTCCCCAATAACAATGAGCAGTTCTTC
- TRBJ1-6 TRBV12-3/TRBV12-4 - CASSDQAGSHNSPLHF TGTGCCAGCAGTGACCAAGCCGGGAGCCATAATTCACCCCTCCACTTT
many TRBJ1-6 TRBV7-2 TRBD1 CASSFRQGSPLHF TGTGCCAGCAGCTTTCGACAGGGTTCACCCCTCCACTTT
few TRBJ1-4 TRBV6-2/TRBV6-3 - CASSSRRPGQRNEKLFF TGTGCCAGCAGTTCCCGGAGACCCGGACAGCGTAATGAAAAACTGTTTTTT
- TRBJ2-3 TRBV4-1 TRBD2 CASSQENSGGALADTQYF TGCGCCAGCAGCCAAGAGAATAGCGGGGGGGCCCTCGCAGATACGCAGTATTTT
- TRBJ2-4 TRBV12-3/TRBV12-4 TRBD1 CASSHTGGLGDIQYF TGTGCCAGCAGTCATACAGGGGGATTGGGGGACATTCAGTACTTC
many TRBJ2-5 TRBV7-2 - CASSSQWTQYF TGTGCCAGCAGCAGCCAGTGGACCCAGTACTTC
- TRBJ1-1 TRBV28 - CASSSRVLGAFF TGTGCCAGCAGTTCCCGGGTCCTCGGCGCTTTCTTT
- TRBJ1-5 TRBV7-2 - CASSWGPQPQHF TGTGCCAGCAGCTGGGGGCCTCAGCCCCAGCATTTT
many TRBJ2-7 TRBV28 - CASQWVDSYEQYF TGTGCCAGCCAGTGGGTCGACTCCTACGAGCAGTACTTC
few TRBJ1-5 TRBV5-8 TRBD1 CASSFDRASNQPQHF TGTGCCAGCAGCTTTGACAGGGCCAGCAATCAGCCCCAGCATTTT
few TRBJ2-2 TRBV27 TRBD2 CASRSLAGGANGELFF TGTGCCAGCAGATCATTAGCGGGGGGGGCCAACGGGGAGCTGTTTTTT
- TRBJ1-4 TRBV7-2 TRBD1 CVSSFPGGGGEKLFF TGTGTCAGCAGCTTTCCAGGGGGAGGGGGTGAAAAACTGTTTTTT
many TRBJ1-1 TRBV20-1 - CSANDGGNTEAFF TGCAGTGCGAACGACGGCGGGAACACTGAAGCTTTCTTT
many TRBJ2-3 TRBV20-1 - CSARQLDTQYF TGCAGTGCTAGGCAATTAGATACGCAGTATTTT
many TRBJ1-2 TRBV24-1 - CATSGGRGGNYGYTF TGTGCCACCAGTGGGGGCAGGGGAGGAAACTATGGCTACACCTTC
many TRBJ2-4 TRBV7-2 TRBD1 CASSPTGGGSNIQYF TGTGCCAGCAGCCCGACAGGGGGGGGTTCGAACATTCAGTACTTC
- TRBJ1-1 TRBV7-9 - CASSLVLRTGSQAFF TGTGCCAGCAGCTTAGTACTCAGGACGGGATCCCAAGCTTTCTTT
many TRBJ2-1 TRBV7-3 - CASSLLPGTIHNEQFF TGTGCCAGCAGCTTATTGCCCGGGACGATCCACAATGAGCAGTTCTTC
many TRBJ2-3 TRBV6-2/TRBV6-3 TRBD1 CASRGRGYTDTQYF TGTGCCAGCAGAGGCAGGGGGTACACAGATACGCAGTATTTT
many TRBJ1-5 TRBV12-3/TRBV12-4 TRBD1 CASSLARMGTGGQPQHF TGTGCCAGCAGTTTAGCGAGAATGGGGACAGGGGGCCAGCCCCAGCATTTT
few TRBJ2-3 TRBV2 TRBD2 CASTLRGTSFFTSTDTQYF TGTGCCAGCACCTTGAGGGGGACTAGCTTCTTTACTAGCACAGATACGCAGTATTTT
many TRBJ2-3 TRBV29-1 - CSARTGTDTQYF TGCAGCGCGAGAACAGGGACAGATACGCAGTATTTT
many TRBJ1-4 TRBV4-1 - CASSLSGLPNEKLFF TGCGCCAGCAGCCTGAGCGGGCTCCCCAATGAAAAACTGTTTTTT
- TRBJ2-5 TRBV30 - CAGTRDSETQYF TGTGCCGGGACCCGGGACTCTGAGACCCAGTACTTC
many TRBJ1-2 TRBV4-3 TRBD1 CASSQDWDREYGYTF TGCGCCAGCAGCCAAGATTGGGACAGGGAGTATGGCTACACCTTC
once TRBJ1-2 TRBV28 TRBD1 CASSMRRDSRNGYTF TGTGCCAGCAGCATGAGGAGGGACAGCCGCAATGGCTACACCTTC
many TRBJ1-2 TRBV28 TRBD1 CASSQTQGASHYGYTF TGTGCCAGCAGCCAGACCCAGGGGGCTTCGCACTATGGCTACACCTTC
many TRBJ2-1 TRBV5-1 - CASSQGRNEQFF TGCGCCAGCAGCCAGGGCCGCAATGAGCAGTTCTTC
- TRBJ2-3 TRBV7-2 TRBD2 CASSLSGVRTDTQYF TGTGCCAGCAGCCTTAGCGGGGTCCGCACAGATACGCAGTATTTT
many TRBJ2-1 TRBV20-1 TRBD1 CSAGGGDFGTGLSNEQFF TGCAGTGCCGGGGGCGGCGACTTCGGGACAGGGCTTTCAAATGAGCAGTTCTTC
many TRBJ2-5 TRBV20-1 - CSARDKTQYF TGCAGTGCTAGAGACAAGACCCAGTACTTC
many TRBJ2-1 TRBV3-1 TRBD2 CASSQDALAEREQFF TGTGCCAGCAGCCAAGATGCCCTAGCGGAGAGGGAGCAGTTCTTC
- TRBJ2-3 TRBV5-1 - CASSLGLNTDTQYF TGCGCCAGCAGCTTGGGACTGAACACAGATACGCAGTATTTT
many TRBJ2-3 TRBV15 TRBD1 CATSSIGQGVGDTQYF TGTGCCACCAGCTCTATTGGGCAGGGGGTGGGAGATACGCAGTATTTT
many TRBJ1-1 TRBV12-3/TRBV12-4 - CASRPTVNTEAFF TGTGCCAGCAGGCCGACAGTGAACACTGAAGCTTTCTTT
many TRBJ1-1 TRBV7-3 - CASSLGRLNTEAFF TGTGCCAGCAGTTTAGGTCGGTTGAACACTGAAGCTTTCTTT
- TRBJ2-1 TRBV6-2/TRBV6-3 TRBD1 CASSSPGDRGYNEQFF TGTGCCAGCAGCAGCCCCGGGGACAGGGGCTACAATGAGCAGTTCTTC
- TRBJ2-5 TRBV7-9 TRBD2 CASSSPSGLVGIETQYF TGTGCCAGCAGCTCCCCCTCGGGACTAGTGGGGATAGAGACCCAGTACTTC